Presented here are 19 T cell receptor beta chains from one specimen sequenced in a study of response to subunit inactivated influenza vaccine. Via MiXCR, TCRdb re-called the RT-PCR reads, giving one row per CDR3 protein. The sample lists around 760,000 distinct CDR3 sequences; about 15% were seen once. The material was PBMCs from blood, obtained less than 15 days before vaccination. The receptor set was obtained from a man aged 50-60 years who received an inactivated influenza vaccine.

The V and J genes are TRBV12-3 or TRBV12-4 and TRBJ1-1; perhaps TRBD1 as D (5 bases). The CDR3 consists of 13 residues. Trimming removed 1 base at V and 4 bases at J, with 7 bases between. The DNA of the CDR3 is TGTGCCAGCAGTTTAGAGGGACCCACTGAAGCTTTCTTT. As protein: CASSLEGPTEAFF.

The chain employs TRBV29-1 and TRBJ2-7; 7 bases agree with TRBD2. Germline V CDR1 and CDR2: SQVTM, ANQGSEA. The CDR3 is made up of 15 amino acids. Trimming removed 4 bases from V and 0 bases from J; junction bases left unmatched: 9. For the CDR3, the DNA is TGCAGCGTTGCAGTAGCGGGCAGGAGCTCCTACGAGCAGTACTTC. It encodes CSVAVAGRSSYEQYF.

This clonotype occurred once. The V and J genes are TRBV29-1 and TRBJ1-2; D perhaps matches TRBD1 (5 bases). Trimming removed 2 bases at V and 4 bases at J, with 14 bases between. This CDR3 has 14 residues. Germline V lookup: CDR1 SQVTM, CDR2 ANQGSEA. CDR3 in DNA: TGCAGCGTTGAACAGGGCGGTCTGGGCTATGGCTACACCTTC. Encoded protein: CSVEQGGLGYGYTF.

Written as DNA, the CDR3 is TGTGCCACCAGCGCCAACAGGGATAACACTGAAGCTTTCTTT. As protein: CATSANRDNTEAFF. The rearrangement joins TRBV15 to TRBJ1-1; perhaps TRBD1 as D (6 bases). Germline-derived CDR1 and CDR2 are LNHNV and YYDKDF (reference sequence). CDR3 length: 14 amino acids. The ends were cut back, 5 bases at V and 2 bases at J, with 12 bases in the middle.

The chain has TRBV11-3 and TRBJ2-2; 8 positions match TRBD1. The V gene's germline CDR1 is SGHNT and CDR2 YENEEA. V was pared by 5 bases and J by 4 bases, with 6 bases of the junction left unmatched. The CDR3 runs to 15 residues. The CDR3 bases are TGTGCCAGCAGCCCGATAGGGACAGGCACCGGGGAGCTGTTTTTT. Translation: CASSPIGTGTGELFF.

The chain couples TRBV10-3 to TRBJ1-1; D is uncertain. With 5 bases removed from V and 5 bases from J, the gap between germline ends came to 18 bases. Germline CDR1 ENHRY, CDR2 SYGVKD. This CDR3 is 15 amino acids long. For the CDR3, the DNA is TGTGCCATCAGTCCTAGGGCGGGGAGGGTTACTGAAGCTTTCTTT. Amino acids: CAISPRAGRVTEAFF.

There are a few counts of this clonotype. The V gene is TRBV7-9, the J gene TRBJ1-1; TRBD1 aligns across 11 bases. There are 14 residues in the CDR3. CDR1 and CDR2 (germline): SEHNR, FQNEAQ (reference sequence). The V and J ends lost 5 bases and 6 bases, in that order; junction bases with no gene match: 5. The CDR3 nucleotides are TGTGCCAGCAGCGCGGGGACAGGGGGGTCTGAAGCTTTCTTT. Translating gives CASSAGTGGSEAFF.

The gene calls are TRBV12-3 or TRBV12-4 and TRBJ1-2, with 8 positions matching TRBD1. Trimming cost V 5 bases and J 2 bases; bases outside gene matches: 13. The CDR3 sequence is 17 residues long. The CDR3 DNA reads as TGTGCCAGCAGTCACATGGCTTGGGGACAGGCCAACTATGGCTACACCTTC. It encodes CASSHMAWGQANYGYTF.

The V gene is TRBV7-2, the J gene TRBJ2-5; tentative D call: TRBD1 (6 bases). CDR3 size: 14 residues. Germline CDR1 and CDR2: SGHTA and FQGNSA. Trimming stripped 2 bases from V and 5 bases from J, with 12 bases between. The CDR3 DNA sequence: TGTGCCAGCAGCTTACACCAGGGGTTGGAGACCCAGTACTTC. It translates to CASSLHQGLETQYF.

The chain uses TRBV20-1 and TRBJ1-1, with 7 nucleotides matching TRBD1. J gave up 4 bases and V 0 bases, and 5 bases lay outside the gene matches. The germline CDR1 and CDR2 sequences are DFQATT and SNEGSKA (reference sequence). This CDR3 is 14 amino acids long. The CDR3 DNA is TGCAGTGCTAGAGATTCAGGGACAGTCACTGAAGCTTTCTTT. Translation gives CSARDSGTVTEAFF.

This clonotype was found a few times. This rearrangement joins TRBV10-3 to TRBJ1-6; no firm D call. CDR3 length: 15 residues. Trimming left V 7 bases short and J 6 bases short, with 16 bases between. Per germline, CDR1 ENHRY and CDR2 SYGVKD. CDR3 coding DNA: TGTGCCATCAAAGACGGAACCAAGCGTAATTCACCCCTCCACTTT. Translation gives CAIKDGTKRNSPLHF.

The CDR3 protein is CSVDPGPQSGNEQFF. CDR3 nucleotides: TGCAGCGTTGACCCGGGACCCCAGTCCGGCAATGAGCAGTTCTTC. The V gene is TRBV29-1, the J gene TRBJ2-1; TRBD1 or TRBD2 may be the D gene (5 bases each). The CDR3 has 15 amino acids. V lost 3 bases and J 6 bases, leaving 18 bases between the germline ends. CDR1 is SQVTM, CDR2 ANQGSEA, per germline.

The rearrangement joins TRBV9 to TRBJ1-1; D might be TRBD1 (6 bases). Germline CDR1 reads SGDLS; CDR2 reads YYNGEE. V was shortened by 3 bases and J by 7 bases, with 13 bases between the two germline ends. There are 13 residues in the CDR3. The CDR3 is CASSAGRGLEAFF. CDR3 DNA: TGTGCCAGCAGCGCCGGCAGGGGTCTTGAAGCTTTCTTT.

CDR3 protein: CASSLDEGLAVYNEQFF. The CDR3 DNA follows: TGTGCCAGCAGCTTAGATGAGGGACTAGCGGTATACAATGAGCAGTTCTTC. V gene TRBV11-2 combines with J gene TRBJ2-1; 11 positions match TRBD2. This CDR3 region has 17 residues. Trimming cost V 0 bases and J 4 bases; bases outside gene matches: 5. Looked up from germline, CDR1 is SGHAT and CDR2 is FQNNGV.

This chain uses TRBV20-1 with TRBJ2-1; 13 nucleotides line up with TRBD2. V lost 2 bases and J lost 0; bases outside the gene matches: 10. In germline, CDR1 is DFQATT, CDR2 SNEGSKA (reference sequence). The CDR3 has 19 residues. The chain's CDR3 is CSARTSGGAGTSSYNEQFF. CDR3 sequence (DNA): TGCAGTGCTAGAACTAGCGGGGGGGCCGGTACGAGCTCCTACAATGAGCAGTTCTTC.

V and J are TRBV19 and TRBJ2-7; maybe TRBD1 (6 bases). This CDR3 spans 14 amino acids. Germline CDR1 reads LNHDA; CDR2 reads SQIVND (reference sequence). V gave up 5 bases and J gave up 3 bases, with 14 bases separating them. CDR3 in amino acids: CASSRRDNIYEQYF. CDR3 bases: TGTGCCAGTAGTCGCCGGGACAACATCTACGAGCAGTACTTC. Drawing the rest from reference TRBV19 and TRBJ2-7, the complete variable domain is DGGITQSPKYLFRKEGQNVTLSCEQNLNHDAMYWYRQDPGQGLRLIYYSQIVNDFQKGDIAEGYSVSREKKESFPLTVTSAQKNPTAFYLCASSRRDNIYEQYFGPGTRLTVT.

This clonotype was detected many times. The V gene is TRBV20-1, the J gene TRBJ2-3; TRBD1 might be the D (5 bases). Germline assignment: CDR1 DFQATT and CDR2 SNEGSKA (reference sequence). V lost 3 bases and J 4 bases, leaving 14 bases between the germline ends. The CDR3 is 14 residues long. The CDR3 coding sequence is TGCAGTGCTAGTGGTCCAGGGAAACCAGATACGCAGTATTTT. The encoded protein is CSASGPGKPDTQYF.

This clonotype was observed at least ten times. This chain joins TRBV5-1 and TRBJ2-7; 7 positions match TRBD2. CDR3 size: 15 residues. Germline V gives CDR1 SGHRS, CDR2 YFSETQ. With 0 bases clipped from V and 6 bases from J, the junction kept 9 bases outside the gene matches. The CDR3 bases are TGCGCCAGCAGCTTGGCCGGAGGGAGGGCCAGCGAGCAGTACTTC. Translated: CASSLAGGRASEQYF.

This clonotype occurred a few times. V usage is TRBV27 and J usage is TRBJ1-2; no reliable D call. V was trimmed by 6 bases and J by 8 bases, leaving 13 bases between them. CDR3 length: 12 residues. Per germline, CDR1 MNHEY and CDR2 SMNVEV (reference sequence). CDR3 nucleotides: TGTGCCAGCAGAAAACCTTCTGGGGGCTACACCTTC. Encoded protein: CASRKPSGGYTF.